A single sample is the source of the 23 T cell receptor beta chains below, sequenced in a study of blood T cells in healthy people across ages. Together with a sample-barcoded 5' primer, a J-beta primer mix was included in a second PCR lasting roughly 6 to 12 cycles. TCRdb re-called the 5' RACE reads with MiXCR, one entry per CDR3 protein. In the table there are some 1.5 million distinct CDR3 sequences, 28% of which are singletons. Source material: blood. The receptors were gathered from a woman in her 30s in good health.

The sample holds a few counts of this clonotype. The gene calls are TRBV18 and TRBJ2-7; 7 bases map to TRBD1. The V and J ends lost 3 bases and 6 bases, in that order; junction bases with no gene match: 8. CDR3 length: 14 residues. In germline, CDR1 is KGHSH, CDR2 LQKENI. CDR3 protein: CASSPQGVSREQYF. CDR3 nucleotide sequence: TGTGCCAGCTCACCCCAGGGGGTGTCTCGCGAGCAGTACTTC.

The chain carries TRBV7-2 and TRBJ2-5, with D perhaps TRBD1 or TRBD2 (5 bases each). The CDR3 length is 14 residues. V dropped 4 bases and J dropped 11 bases, with 20 bases sitting between them. Germline V lookup: CDR1 SGHTA, CDR2 FQGNSA. The CDR3 nucleotides read TGTACCAGCAGCTCCCCGTGGGGGTACAATGAGCAGTACTTC. Protein product: CTSSSPWGYNEQYF.

This clonotype was observed a few times. The gene calls are TRBV20-1 and TRBJ1-5; tentatively, D is TRBD1 (6 bases). The germline V and J ends were trimmed by 5 bases and 1 base, with 21 bases remaining between them. The V gene's germline CDR1 is DFQATT and CDR2 SNEGSKA (reference sequence). The CDR3 is 17 residues long. In DNA form, the CDR3 reads TGCAGTGCTCTACCCCGCGGGACAAGGGGAAGCAATCAGCCCCAGCATTTT. This encodes CSALPRGTRGSNQPQHF.

This clonotype showed up many times. The chain joins TRBV20-1 to TRBJ2-5, with D hard to call. The germline CDR1 and CDR2 sequences are DFQATT and SNEGSKA (reference sequence). The CDR3 runs 12 residues. V shed 3 bases and J shed 0 bases, with 5 bases lying between them. This CDR3 reads CSASSNQETQYF. CDR3 sequence (DNA): TGCAGTGCTAGTAGTAACCAAGAGACCCAGTACTTC.

The sample holds a few counts of this clonotype. The chain recombines TRBV6-1 with TRBJ2-1; no clear D. The ends were cut back, 5 bases at V and 0 bases at J, with 8 bases in the middle. Germline V gene sequence: CDR1 MNHNS, CDR2 SASEGT. The CDR3 length is 14 residues. CDR3 DNA sequence: TGTGCCAGCAGTCGGGTCTACTCCTACAATGAGCAGTTCTTC. It codes for CASSRVYSYNEQFF.

This clonotype turned up a few times. This sequence joins TRBV5-1 and TRBJ1-6, with D hard to call. The V gene's germline CDR1 is SGHRS and CDR2 YFSETQ. The CDR3 covers 15 residues. Trimming shortened V by 0 bases and J by 2 bases, and 6 bases separated the two germline ends. The CDR3 sequence: CASSLVGTYNSPLHF. In DNA, the CDR3 is TGCGCCAGCAGCTTGGTTGGGACCTATAATTCACCCCTCCACTTT.

This sequence joins TRBV6-2 or TRBV6-3 and TRBJ2-7; D tentatively reads TRBD1 or TRBD2 (5 bases each). The germline CDR1 and CDR2 sequences are MNHEY and SVGEGT. CDR3 length equals 14 residues. The V and J ends lost 7 bases and 6 bases respectively, with 19 bases between them. CDR3 bases: TGTGCCAGCAATTCCGGGACCTCCACCGGCGAGCAGTACTTC. It encodes CASNSGTSTGEQYF.

This clonotype was counted between two and nine times. The chain joins TRBV27 to TRBJ1-4; D gene uncertain. The germline gives CDR1 MNHEY, CDR2 SMNVEV (reference sequence). There are 14 residues in the CDR3. Trimming cost V 5 bases and J 4 bases, with 11 bases left between them. CDR3: CASSARSRNEKLFF. In nucleotides, the CDR3 is TGTGCCAGCAGTGCCCGGTCTCGTAATGAAAAACTGTTTTTT.

The chain links TRBV30 to TRBJ2-5, with D tentatively TRBD2 (6 bases). V was pared by 4 bases and J by 5 bases, with 11 bases between. CDR3 length: 12 residues. CDR1 is GTSNPN and CDR2 is SVGIG in the germline V gene (reference sequence). The CDR3 nucleotides are TGTGCCTGGAAGGGAGGCTCTGAGACCCAGTACTTC. Amino acids: CAWKGGSETQYF.

This clonotype appeared a few times. This sequence joins TRBV7-3 and TRBJ2-1; 8 bases fit TRBD1. This CDR3 region has 19 residues. Trimming cost V 0 bases and J 3 bases; bases outside gene matches: 13. Germline assignment: CDR1 SGHTA and CDR2 FQGTGA. The CDR3 region is CASSLTQLMTGEGYNEQFF. Written as DNA, the CDR3 is TGTGCCAGCAGCTTAACCCAACTGATGACAGGGGAAGGCTACAATGAGCAGTTCTTC.

This chain links TRBV4-3 with TRBJ2-4; a possible D gene is TRBD2 (5 bases). The DNA matches TRBJ2-7 better at its end, which makes the J call doubtful. The CDR3 totals 14 residues. Germline CDR1 LGHNA, CDR2 YSLEER. The CDR3 spells CASSQDYEEDEQYF. The CDR3 nucleotides are TGCGCCAGCAGCCAAGATTATGAGGAGGACGAGCAGTACTTC.

The V and J genes are TRBV4-3 and TRBJ2-5; unclear D gene. The closer fit of TRBJ2-7 to the DNA end suggests the J call may be wrong. The CDR3 sequence is 14 residues long. CDR1 LGHNA and CDR2 YSLEER come from the germline V gene. The CDR3 bases are TGCGCCAGCAGCCAAAGGCTAGTCGGCTACGAGCAGTACTTC. Protein: CASSQRLVGYEQYF.

This clonotype was counted a few times. This chain links TRBV20-1 with TRBJ2-7; 10 positions match TRBD2. Germline V gene lookup returns CDR1 DFQATT and CDR2 SNEGSKA (reference sequence). CDR3 length equals 15 residues. Germline trimming cut 5 bases from V and 6 bases from J; bases unmatched to any gene: 13. CDR3 protein: CSAQSRLAGVGEQYF. The CDR3 DNA reads as TGCAGTGCTCAGAGTCGTCTAGCGGGAGTAGGCGAGCAGTACTTC.

This clonotype has ten or more counts. The chain employs TRBV5-1 and TRBJ2-1, with D perhaps given as TRBD1 or TRBD2 (5 bases each). CDR3 length: 16 residues. Trimming stripped 4 bases from V and 2 bases from J, with 16 bases between. Germline V gives CDR1 SGHRS, CDR2 YFSETQ. CDR3 in amino acids: CASSRQTGAPYNEQFF. CDR3 DNA sequence: TGCGCCAGCAGCAGGCAAACCGGGGCGCCCTACAATGAGCAGTTCTTC.

Ten or more counts support this clonotype. The chain couples TRBV7-2 to TRBJ2-5; D is ambiguous. V was pared by 4 bases and J by 2 bases, with 11 bases between. The germline V gene encodes CDR1 SGHTA and CDR2 FQGNSA. The CDR3 extends over 14 amino acids. Written as DNA, the CDR3 is TGTGCCAGCAGCTCGGTCCTGGGGCAAGAGACCCAGTACTTC. Translated, it gives CASSSVLGQETQYF.

This clonotype has only a few counts. This chain uses TRBV4-1 with TRBJ2-7; TRBD2 agrees at 7 bases. CDR3 length: 16 residues. Trimming cost V 1 base and J 1 base; bases outside gene matches: 7. Germline V lookup: CDR1 MGHRA, CDR2 YSYEKL. The CDR3 sequence is CASSQGGGRRSYEQYF. CDR3 coding DNA: TGCGCCAGCAGCCAAGGCGGGGGAAGGAGATCCTACGAGCAGTACTTC.

This clonotype has at least ten counts. This rearrangement joins TRBV10-1 to TRBJ2-3; D is possibly TRBD2 (6 bases). The CDR3 is made up of 14 amino acids. Trimming left V 4 bases short and J 4 bases short, with 12 bases between. The germline CDR1 and CDR2 sequences are WNHNN and SYGVQD (reference sequence). The DNA of the CDR3 is TGCGCCAGCAGTGCCGCGGGGCGCGCAGATACGCAGTATTTT. This translates into CASSAAGRADTQYF.

Comment on this clonotype: The germline gene is not matched at one end of the junction; a read error may be the cause. V gene TRBV28 combines with J gene TRBJ2-5, with 7 bases that match TRBD2. CDR1 and CDR2 (germline): MDHEN, SYDVKM. The CDR3 contains 15 residues. The CDR3 coding sequence is TGTACCAGCAGTTCCCGGGACGGGGGGAGTGAGACCCAGTACTTC. It is translated as CTSSSRDGGSETQYF.

This clonotype occurred a few times. This chain links TRBV20-1 with TRBJ2-1, with D maybe TRBD2 (6 bases). The CDR3 contains 17 residues. The V end lost 0 bases, the J end lost 0 bases, and 15 bases lay between the germline ends. Germline values: CDR1 DFQATT, CDR2 SNEGSKA (reference sequence). The CDR3 sequence: CSARDDSGRASYNEQFF. CDR3 nucleotide sequence: TGCAGTGCTAGAGATGACAGCGGGCGGGCCTCCTACAATGAGCAGTTCTTC.

This clonotype was detected a few times. Since a much larger clone is just one base distant, this may be a read error. The chain uses TRBV20-1 and TRBJ2-4; 9 bases agree with TRBD2. The CDR3 has 14 residues. V lost 3 bases to trimming and J lost 13 bases; unmatched junction nucleotides: 13. In germline, CDR1 is DFQATT, CDR2 SNEGSKA (reference sequence). CDR3 sequence reads: CSASGASGNLGQYF. The CDR3 bases are TGCAGTGCTAGCGGGGCTAGCGGGAACCTCGGGCAGTACTTC.

A few counts support this clonotype. The gene calls are TRBV7-2 and TRBJ1-4; 7 positions agree with TRBD1. Looked up from germline, CDR1 is SGHTA and CDR2 is FQGNSA. V was clipped by 2 bases and J by 7 bases; unmatched bases: 7. CDR3 length equals 15 residues. The chain's CDR3 is CASSLIGGYGEKLFF. The CDR3 nucleotides are TGTGCCAGCAGCTTAATAGGGGGCTACGGTGAAAAACTGTTTTTT.

This rearrangement joins TRBV5-1 to TRBJ1-6, with D maybe TRBD1 (5 bases). CDR3 length: 15 residues. Germline V CDR1 and CDR2: SGHRS, YFSETQ. Trimming took off 0 bases at V and 6 bases at J, with 10 bases between the two ends. The CDR3 DNA is TGCGCCAGCAGCTTGGCCGGGGGTGGTAATTCACCCCTCCACTTT. Amino acid sequence: CASSLAGGGNSPLHF.

The chain carries TRBV5-4 and TRBJ2-7, with TRBD1 as a possible D gene (6 bases). CDR1 and CDR2 (germline): SGHNT, YYREEE (reference sequence). The CDR3 covers 16 residues. V was cut by 8 bases and J by 5 bases, with 26 bases left in between. Here the CDR3 reads CASSPTPNRDRHEQYF. The CDR3 DNA reads TGTGCCAGTAGCCCTACACCCAACAGGGATCGCCACGAGCAGTACTTC.